This T cell receptor beta chain was sequenced in a study of T cell responses to AZD1222 COVID-19 vaccine. Clones were read by immunoSEQ multiplex PCR, and TCRdb kept only the in-frame ones, dropping some. The repertoire includes under 200,000 clones, around 92% of them detected once, and roughly 4.4% sits in the top ten. Germline V CDR1 and CDR2: SGHTA, FQGNSA. Trimming took 2 bases from V and 2 from J; bases not matched to a gene: 5. This CDR3 comprises 15 residues. The source of this sequence is an adult in good health. The gene calls are TRBV7-2 and TRBJ2-7; 8 positions agree with TRBD1. The sample consisted of peripheral blood, taken on day 0 of MenACWY control vaccination. CDR3: CASSLPGGPTYEQYF. In DNA form, the CDR3 reads TGTGCCAGCAGCTTACCAGGGGGCCCTACCTACGAGCAGTACTTC.